The T cell receptor (beta chain) described here comes from a study of cytomegalovirus exposure and HLA in healthy donors. Findings and limits, study-wide: In the roughly 120 validation repertoires, a later analysis found that first-cohort TCR clusters tended to co-occur.

The CDR3 sequence is 16 residues long. CDR1 SGHRS and CDR2 YFSETQ come from the germline V gene. Deletions cut 0 bases from V and 4 bases from J, with 16 bases between. Using immunoSEQ multiplex PCR, the repertoire was profiled, and TCRdb retains in-frame clones only, with some absent. The sample consists of about 97,000 clones, about 95% of them appearing once. Details on this clone: Its antigen is still unknown.

The chain combines TRBV5-1 with TRBJ2-5; a possible D gene is TRBD2 (6 bases). Sequencing input: PBMCs. The sequence derives from a young woman in good health and CMV-seronegative. CDR3 region: CASSLANGGGRETQYF. CDR3 coding DNA: TGCGCCAGCAGCTTGGCCAACGGGGGTGGAAGAGAGACCCAGTACTTC. The full variable domain, with the rest looked up from reference TRBV5-1 and TRBJ2-5, is KAGVTQTPRYLIKTRGQQVTLSCSPISGHRSVSWYQQTPGQGLQFLFEYFSETQRNKGNFPGRFSGRQFSNSRSEMNVSTLELGDSALYLCASSLANGGGRETQYFGPGTRLLVL.